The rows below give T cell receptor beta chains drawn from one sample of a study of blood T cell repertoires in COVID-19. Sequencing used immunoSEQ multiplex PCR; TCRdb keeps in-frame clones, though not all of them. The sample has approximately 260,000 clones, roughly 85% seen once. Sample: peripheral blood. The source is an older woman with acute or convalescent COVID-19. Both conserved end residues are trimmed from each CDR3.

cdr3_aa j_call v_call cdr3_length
ASSLQGARKLSNTGELF TRBJ2-2 TRBV4-1 17
ASSAHRGAGGELF TRBJ2-2 TRBV19 13
ASIQGDFPNQPQH TRBJ1-5 TRBV6-5 13
ASSGHYSNQPQH TRBJ1-5 TRBV2 12
ASSELSAGEQY TRBJ2-7 TRBV10-1 11
ASSETGGHGYT TRBJ1-2 TRBV2 11
ASSPTLDYEQY TRBJ2-7 TRBV3-1/TRBV3-2 11
ASSQGTIETQY TRBJ2-5 TRBV4-1 11
ASSSRTGNSPLH TRBJ1-6 TRBV2 12
ASSQTTGTATEAF TRBJ1-1 TRBV4-1 13
ASSFGGSDTQY TRBJ2-3 TRBV7-8 11
ASTSSNQPQH TRBJ1-5 TRBV28 10
ASSWGVWETQY TRBJ2-5 TRBV5-6 11
ASSQGGRRTGQPQH TRBJ1-5 TRBV4-2 14
AWSPAGNQPQH TRBJ1-5 TRBV30 11
ASTTSGGNNEQF TRBJ2-1 TRBV5-1 12
ASSWEGGNTIY TRBJ1-3 TRBV5-1 11
ASSEFDRGAYGYT TRBJ1-2 TRBV6-1 13
ATQITQGGEKLF TRBJ1-4 TRBV2 12
ASSQVLGDSILYTQY TRBJ2-3 TRBV4-1 15
SAHRGSYGYT TRBJ1-2 TRBV29-1 10
SVDRRGSDTQY TRBJ2-3 TRBV29-1 11
ASSSARGHSEQF TRBJ2-1 TRBV13 12
SVTGAGNTIY TRBJ1-3 TRBV29-1 10
ASRSQGANGYT TRBJ1-2 TRBV5-4 11
ASSHDSNYGYT TRBJ1-2 TRBV7-9 11
ASSIRTGTYQPQH TRBJ1-5 TRBV19 13
AWENARGNTIY TRBJ1-3 TRBV30 11
AWSKGEHQPQH TRBJ1-5 TRBV30 11
ASSLTGAGANVLT TRBJ2-6 TRBV5-1 13
ASSELAGGLNEQF TRBJ2-1 TRBV2 13
ASSNPDYLAKNIQY TRBJ2-4 TRBV19 14
ASSELSGTEAF TRBJ1-1 TRBV6-1 11
ASSDLTRGADTGELF TRBJ2-2 TRBV10-1 15
ASTQGQGAYNEQF TRBJ2-1 TRBV5-1 13
ASRRDKGYT TRBJ1-2 TRBV7-2 9
ASSPGGDTEAF TRBJ1-1 TRBV6-5 11
ASSVADGGAQH TRBJ1-5 TRBV9 11
ASRPRRNTEAF TRBJ1-1 TRBV6-5 11
ATSDPEIVYGYT TRBJ1-2 TRBV24-1 12
ASRKGGAGEQY TRBJ2-7 TRBV5-6 11
ASSTREGGSPLH TRBJ1-6 TRBV11-2 12
ASSPIRMNTEAF TRBJ1-1 TRBV7-8 12
ASSDRQGLQY TRBJ2-7 TRBV25-1 10
ASSLGGQVAGYEQY TRBJ2-7 TRBV5-4 14
ASSLQGAYNEKLF TRBJ1-4 TRBV5-1 13
SVVRDRTEAF TRBJ1-1 TRBV29-1 10
ASSRQVPDQPQH TRBJ1-5 TRBV6-5 12
ASSPLGGPNTGELF TRBJ2-2 TRBV5-1 14
ASSPDRHHGYT TRBJ1-2 TRBV6-6 11
ASRGQGFGSYNSPLH TRBJ1-6 TRBV2 15
ASSLVDARAF TRBJ1-1 TRBV2 10
ASGLGTATNEKLF TRBJ1-4 TRBV12-5 13
ASSLAWDSTYEQY TRBJ2-7 TRBV5-1 13
ASSPPERGGRETQY TRBJ2-5 TRBV19 14
SAPRGNEQF TRBJ2-1 TRBV20-1 9
ASTRDRGTEAF TRBJ1-1 TRBV6-5 11
ASSLSGQGGTEAF TRBJ1-1 TRBV11-2 13
ASSLVSVNYGYT TRBJ1-2 TRBV5-6 12
ASSLGDSRDEKLF TRBJ1-4 TRBV5-1 13